These T cell receptor beta chains were read from a single sample in a study of shared clonotypes between healthy human individuals. Repertoires were generated with immunoSEQ multiplex PCR, while TCRdb's copy carries only in-frame clones and drops some. The sample lists 2 million to 3 million clones; 80% to 95% were seen once. What was sequenced was naive CD4+ T cells from PBMCs. These receptors came from a man younger than 35 in good health. Some clones in this sample may be carry-over from other donors' samples. The conserved cysteine and the conserved F or W are not part of the CDR3 here. A D gene is named only where the DNA matches it firmly.

J,V,length,D,CDR3
TRBJ1-6,TRBV2,11,-,AKGTSKNSPLH
TRBJ2-1,TRBV9,14,-,ASSLRPAASYNEQF
TRBJ2-3,TRBV7-8,12,-,ATHTRKGPDTQY
TRBJ2-1,TRBV30,12,TRBD1,AWSVTGAKNEQF
TRBJ1-3,TRBV4-1,13,-,ASSRTGLAGNTIY
TRBJ2-5,TRBV6-5,13,-,ATNTFGSGQETQY
TRBJ1-1,TRBV2,11,TRBD1,ASRGQTGAEAF
TRBJ1-5,TRBV4-1,14,-,ASSQVKGARNQPQH
TRBJ2-5,TRBV29-1,10,-,SVWTVQETQY
TRBJ1-2,TRBV19,12,-,ASSIGGKSYGYT
TRBJ2-7,TRBV10-2,11,-,ASMIGQSYEQY
TRBJ1-2,TRBV6-1,12,TRBD1,ASRAGQGGYGYT
TRBJ2-7,TRBV2,11,TRBD2,ASSLAGGYEQY
TRBJ2-5,TRBV2,16,-,ASSEDSRLAPTAETQY
TRBJ1-5,TRBV27,13,-,ASSFRQGVNQPQH
TRBJ2-5,TRBV5-1,11,-,ASSLDIRGTQY
TRBJ2-7,TRBV5-1,12,TRBD1,ASSWTGTTYEQY
TRBJ2-5,TRBV19,11,-,ASSRGMGQTQY
TRBJ2-5,TRBV19,17,TRBD2,ASKGRVGGLAGPQETQY
TRBJ1-1,TRBV23-1,14,-,ASSHRGAGLDTEAF
TRBJ2-7,TRBV5-1,13,-,ASSLEGGPAGEQY
TRBJ2-6,TRBV28,13,-,ASSSLSSGANVLT